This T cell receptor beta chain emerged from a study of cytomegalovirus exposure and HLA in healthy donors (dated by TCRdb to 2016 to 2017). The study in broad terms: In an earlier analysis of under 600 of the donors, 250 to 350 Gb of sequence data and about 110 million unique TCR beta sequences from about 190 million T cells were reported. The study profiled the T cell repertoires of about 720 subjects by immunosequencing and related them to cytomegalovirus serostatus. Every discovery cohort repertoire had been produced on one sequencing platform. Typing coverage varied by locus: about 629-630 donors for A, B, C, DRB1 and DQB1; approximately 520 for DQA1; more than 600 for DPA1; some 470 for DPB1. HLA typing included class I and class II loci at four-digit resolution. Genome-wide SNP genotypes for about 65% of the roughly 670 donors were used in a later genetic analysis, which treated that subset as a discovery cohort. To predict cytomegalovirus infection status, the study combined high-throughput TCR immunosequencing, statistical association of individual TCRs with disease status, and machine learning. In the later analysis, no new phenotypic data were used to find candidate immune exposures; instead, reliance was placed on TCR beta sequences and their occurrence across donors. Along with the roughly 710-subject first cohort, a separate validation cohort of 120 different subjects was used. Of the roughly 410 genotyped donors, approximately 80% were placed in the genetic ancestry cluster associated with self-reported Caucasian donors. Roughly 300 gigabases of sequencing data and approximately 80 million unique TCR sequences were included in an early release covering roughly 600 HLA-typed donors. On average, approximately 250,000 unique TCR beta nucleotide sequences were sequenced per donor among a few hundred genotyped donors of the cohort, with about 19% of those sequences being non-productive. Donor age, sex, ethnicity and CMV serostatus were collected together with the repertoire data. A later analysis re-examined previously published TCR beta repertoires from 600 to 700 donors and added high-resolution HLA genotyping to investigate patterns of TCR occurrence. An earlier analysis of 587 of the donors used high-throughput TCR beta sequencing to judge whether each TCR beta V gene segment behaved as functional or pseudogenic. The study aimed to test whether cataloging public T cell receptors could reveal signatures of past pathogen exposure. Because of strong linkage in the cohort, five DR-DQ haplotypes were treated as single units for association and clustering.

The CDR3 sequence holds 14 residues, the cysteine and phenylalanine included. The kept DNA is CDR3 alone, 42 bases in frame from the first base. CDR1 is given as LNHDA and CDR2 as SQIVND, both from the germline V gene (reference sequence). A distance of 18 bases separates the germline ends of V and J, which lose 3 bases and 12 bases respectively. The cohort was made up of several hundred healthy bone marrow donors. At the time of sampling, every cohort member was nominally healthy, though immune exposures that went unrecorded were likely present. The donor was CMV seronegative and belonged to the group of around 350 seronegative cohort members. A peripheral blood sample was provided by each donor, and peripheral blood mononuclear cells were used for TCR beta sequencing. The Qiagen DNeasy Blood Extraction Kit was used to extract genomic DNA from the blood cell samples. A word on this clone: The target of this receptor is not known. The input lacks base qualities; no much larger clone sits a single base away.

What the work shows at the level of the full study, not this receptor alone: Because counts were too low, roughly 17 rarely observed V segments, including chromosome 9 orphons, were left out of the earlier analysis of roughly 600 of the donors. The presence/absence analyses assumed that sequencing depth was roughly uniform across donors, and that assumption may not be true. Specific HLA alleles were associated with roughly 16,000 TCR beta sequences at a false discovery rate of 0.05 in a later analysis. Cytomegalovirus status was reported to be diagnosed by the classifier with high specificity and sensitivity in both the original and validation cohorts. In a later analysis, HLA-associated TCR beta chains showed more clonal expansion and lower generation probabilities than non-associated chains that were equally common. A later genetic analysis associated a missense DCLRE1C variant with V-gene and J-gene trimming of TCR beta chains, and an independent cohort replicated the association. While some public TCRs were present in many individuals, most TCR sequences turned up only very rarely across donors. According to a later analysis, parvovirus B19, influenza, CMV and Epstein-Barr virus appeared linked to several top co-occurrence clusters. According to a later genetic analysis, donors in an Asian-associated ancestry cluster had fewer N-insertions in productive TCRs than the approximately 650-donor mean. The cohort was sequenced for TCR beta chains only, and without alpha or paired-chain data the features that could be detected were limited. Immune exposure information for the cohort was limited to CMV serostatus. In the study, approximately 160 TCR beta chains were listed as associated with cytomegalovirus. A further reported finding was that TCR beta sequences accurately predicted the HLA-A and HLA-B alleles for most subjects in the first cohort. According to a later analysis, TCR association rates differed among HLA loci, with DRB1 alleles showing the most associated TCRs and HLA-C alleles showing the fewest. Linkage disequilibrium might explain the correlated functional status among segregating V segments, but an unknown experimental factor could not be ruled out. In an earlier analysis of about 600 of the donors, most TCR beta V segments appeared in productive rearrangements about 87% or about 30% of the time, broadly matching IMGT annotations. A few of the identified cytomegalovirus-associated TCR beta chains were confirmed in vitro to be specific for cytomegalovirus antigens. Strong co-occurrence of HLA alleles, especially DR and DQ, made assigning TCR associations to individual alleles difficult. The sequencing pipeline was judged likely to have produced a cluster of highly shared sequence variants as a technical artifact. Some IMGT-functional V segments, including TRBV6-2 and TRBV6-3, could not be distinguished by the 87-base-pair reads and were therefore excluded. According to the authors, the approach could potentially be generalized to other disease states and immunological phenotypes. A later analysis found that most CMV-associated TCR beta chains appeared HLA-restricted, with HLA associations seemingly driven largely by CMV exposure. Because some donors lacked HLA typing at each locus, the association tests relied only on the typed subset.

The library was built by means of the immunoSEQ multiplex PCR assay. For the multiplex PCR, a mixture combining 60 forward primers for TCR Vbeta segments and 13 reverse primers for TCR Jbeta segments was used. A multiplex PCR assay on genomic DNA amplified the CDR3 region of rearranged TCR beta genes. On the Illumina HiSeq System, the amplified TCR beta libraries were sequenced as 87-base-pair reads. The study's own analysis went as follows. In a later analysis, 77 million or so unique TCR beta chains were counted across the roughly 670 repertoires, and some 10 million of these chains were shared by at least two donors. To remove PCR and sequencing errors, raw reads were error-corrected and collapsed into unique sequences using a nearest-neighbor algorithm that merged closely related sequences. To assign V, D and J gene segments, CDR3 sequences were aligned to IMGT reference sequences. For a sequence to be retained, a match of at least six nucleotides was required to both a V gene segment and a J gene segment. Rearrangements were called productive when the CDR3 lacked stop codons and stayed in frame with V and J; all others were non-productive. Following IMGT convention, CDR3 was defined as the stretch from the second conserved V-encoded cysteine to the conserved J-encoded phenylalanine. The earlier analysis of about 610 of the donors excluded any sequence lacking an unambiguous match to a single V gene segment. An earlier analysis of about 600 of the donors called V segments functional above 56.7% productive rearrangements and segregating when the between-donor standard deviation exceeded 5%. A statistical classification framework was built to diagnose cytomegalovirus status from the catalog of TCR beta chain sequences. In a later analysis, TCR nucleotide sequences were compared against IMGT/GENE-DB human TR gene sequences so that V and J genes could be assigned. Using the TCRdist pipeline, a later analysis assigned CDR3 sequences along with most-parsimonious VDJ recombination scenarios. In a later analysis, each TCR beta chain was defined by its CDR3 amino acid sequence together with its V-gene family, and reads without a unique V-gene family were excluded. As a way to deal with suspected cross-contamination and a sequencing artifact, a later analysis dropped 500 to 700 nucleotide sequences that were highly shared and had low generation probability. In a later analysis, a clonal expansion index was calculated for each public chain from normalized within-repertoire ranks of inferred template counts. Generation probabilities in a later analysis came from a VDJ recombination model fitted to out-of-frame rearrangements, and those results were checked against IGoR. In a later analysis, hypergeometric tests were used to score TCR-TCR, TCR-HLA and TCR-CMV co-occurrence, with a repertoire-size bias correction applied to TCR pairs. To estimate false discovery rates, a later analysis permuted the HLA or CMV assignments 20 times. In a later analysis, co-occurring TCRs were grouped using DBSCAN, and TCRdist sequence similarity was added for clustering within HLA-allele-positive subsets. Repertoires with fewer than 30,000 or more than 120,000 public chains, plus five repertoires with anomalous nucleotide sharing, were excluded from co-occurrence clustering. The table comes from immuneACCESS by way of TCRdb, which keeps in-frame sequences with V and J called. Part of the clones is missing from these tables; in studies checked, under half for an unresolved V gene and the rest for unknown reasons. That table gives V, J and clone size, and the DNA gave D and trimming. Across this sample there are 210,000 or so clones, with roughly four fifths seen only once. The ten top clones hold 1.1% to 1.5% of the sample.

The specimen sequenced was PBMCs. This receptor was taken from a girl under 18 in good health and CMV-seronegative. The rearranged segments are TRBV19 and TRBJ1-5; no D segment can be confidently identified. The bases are TGTGCCAGTAGTATCTCTTTTCGACGACGGGTCCAGCATTTT. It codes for CASSISFRRRVQHF. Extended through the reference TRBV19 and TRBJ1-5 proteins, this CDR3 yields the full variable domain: DGGITQSPKYLFRKEGQNVTLSCEQNLNHDAMYWYRQDPGQGLRLIYYSQIVNDFQKGDIAEGYSVSREKKESFPLTVTSAQKNPTAFYLCASSISFRRRVQHFGDGTRLSIL.